A single sample is the source of the 14 T cell receptor beta chains below, sequenced in a study of blood T cell repertoires in COVID-19. Libraries were prepared by immunoSEQ multiplex PCR; TCRdb keeps only in-frame clonotypes and omits some of them. The table lists about 200,000 clones, 82% of them singletons, with approximately 12% in the top ten. Sequencing was carried out using peripheral blood. The source is a woman aged 40-49 years with acute or convalescent COVID-19.

The chain couples TRBV2 to TRBJ1-1, with D perhaps matching TRBD1 (6 bases). CDR1 is SNHLY and CDR2 is FYNNEI in the germline V gene. This CDR3 is built from 13 residues. V was cut by 4 bases and J by 5 bases, with 11 bases left in between. The CDR3: CASSAQGGTEAFF. Written as DNA, the CDR3 is TGTGCCAGCAGTGCACAGGGTGGGACTGAAGCTTTCTTT.

This clone was detected once. The chain employs TRBV25-1 and TRBJ2-5, with 10 bases that match TRBD2. CDR3 size: 17 residues. Trimming cost V 1 base and J 5 bases; bases outside gene matches: 10. The germline CDR1 and CDR2 sequences are MGHDK and SYGVNS. The DNA for the CDR3 is TGTGCCAGCAGTGAATGGGGACTAGCGTCCCTTTATGAGACCCAGTACTTC. Protein product: CASSEWGLASLYETQYF.

The V and J genes are TRBV6-8 and TRBJ2-7; TRBD1 agrees at 8 bases. Germline CDR1 and CDR2: MNHGY and SAAAGT. Trimming took 5 bases from V and 2 from J; bases not matched to a gene: 8. CDR3 length equals 15 residues. The CDR3 DNA reads TGTGCCAGCAGTATGACAGGGGTTAACCCCTACGAGCAGTACTTC. Translation gives CASSMTGVNPYEQYF.

J is TRBJ1-6 and V is TRBV2; TRBD1 is a possible D gene (6 bases). V dropped 7 bases and J dropped 6 bases, with 10 bases sitting between them. Germline V CDR1 and CDR2: SNHLY, FYNNEI. This CDR3 has 13 residues. DNA for the CDR3: TGTGCCAGCATGTCCAGGGGTAATTCACCCCTCCACTTT. Its translation: CASMSRGNSPLHF.

The V and J genes are TRBV19 and TRBJ1-1; no definite D call. This CDR3 has 14 amino acids. Germline lookup yields CDR1 LNHDA and CDR2 SQIVND (reference sequence). V dropped 1 base and J dropped 4 bases, with 10 bases sitting between them. CDR3 sequence: CASSIVRVGTEAFF. Written as DNA, the CDR3 is TGTGCCAGTAGTATAGTCCGGGTTGGCACTGAAGCTTTCTTT.

This clone was picked up one time. CDR3 amino acids: CSASYVFGRDRGVRGNQPQHF. The CDR3 nucleotides are TGCAGTGCTAGTTACGTGTTCGGCCGAGACAGGGGGGTGAGAGGCAATCAGCCCCAGCATTTT. The chain recombines TRBV20-1 with TRBJ1-5; 9 bases agree with TRBD1. CDR1 and CDR2 from the germline V gene are DFQATT and SNEGSKA (reference sequence). The trim removed 3 bases at V and 2 bases at J, leaving 23 bases unmatched. CDR3 length: 21 residues.

The V call is TRBV4-1, the J call TRBJ2-7; 7 nucleotides line up with TRBD1. Germline CDR1 MGHRA, CDR2 YSYEKL. The CDR3 is 14 residues long. The J segment lost 1 base and the V segment lost 4 bases, leaving 4 bases of the junction unmatched. CDR3 amino acids: CASSPGTDSYEQYF. DNA for the CDR3: TGCGCCAGCAGCCCCGGGACAGATTCCTACGAGCAGTACTTC.

This sequence joins TRBV19 and TRBJ2-2, with D tentatively TRBD1 (6 bases). Trimming cost V 7 bases and J 6 bases, with 12 bases left between them. CDR1 is LNHDA and CDR2 is SQIVND in the germline V gene (reference sequence). CDR3 size: 13 residues. The CDR3 sequence: CASTSDRPGELFF. The CDR3 region has the DNA TGTGCCAGTACCTCGGACAGACCCGGGGAGCTGTTTTTT. The full variable domain, its missing parts supplied by reference TRBV19 and TRBJ2-2, is DGGITQSPKYLFRKEGQNVTLSCEQNLNHDAMYWYRQDPGQGLRLIYYSQIVNDFQKGDIAEGYSVSREKKESFPLTVTSAQKNPTAFYLCASTSDRPGELFFGEGSRLTVL.

The rearrangement joins TRBV19 to TRBJ2-1; TRBD1 agrees at 9 bases. V gave up 11 bases and J gave up 3 bases; unmatched junction bases: 11. The CDR3 covers 15 residues. CDR1 and CDR2 (germline): LNHDA, SQIVND (reference sequence). The CDR3 sequence is CASNPRTGVYNEQFF. The CDR3 region has the DNA TGTGCCTCAAACCCCCGGACAGGGGTCTACAATGAGCAGTTCTTC.

CDR3 in amino acids: CATSRDIQGADGSPLHF. CDR3 bases: TGTGCCACCAGCAGGGACATACAGGGCGCGGACGGTTCACCCCTCCACTTT. This chain links TRBV15 with TRBJ1-6; possible D gene TRBD1, 6 bases. Germline loops: CDR1 LNHNV, CDR2 YYDKDF (reference sequence). Trimming pared 3 bases from V and 9 bases from J, leaving 21 bases between. The CDR3 runs to 17 residues.

This chain links TRBV2 with TRBJ1-5; 7 bases match TRBD1. CDR3 size: 15 residues. The J segment lost 6 bases and the V segment lost 9 bases, leaving 14 bases of the junction unmatched. Germline CDR1 SNHLY, CDR2 FYNNEI. The CDR3 is CASTDRASRGQPQHF. In DNA, the CDR3 is TGTGCCAGTACTGACAGGGCGTCTCGCGGTCAGCCCCAGCATTTT.

The chain carries TRBV5-5 and TRBJ2-4; TRBD1 matches at 9 bases. The CDR3 extends over 19 amino acids. CDR1 is SGHKS, CDR2 YYEKEE, per germline (reference sequence). V shed 3 bases, J shed 1 base, and the junction held 14 bases outside the gene matches. The CDR3 loop reads CASSSTPGTGLGAKNIQYF. The CDR3 DNA is TGTGCCAGCAGCTCTACTCCCGGGACAGGGCTCGGGGCCAAAAACATTCAGTACTTC. Together with reference TRBV5-5 and TRBJ2-4, the CDR3 gives the full variable domain: DAGVTQSPTHLIKTRGQQVTLRCSPISGHKSVSWYQQVLGQGPQFIFQYYEKEERGRGNFPDRFSARQFPNYSSELNVNALLLGDSALYLCASSSTPGTGLGAKNIQYFGAGTRLSVL.

The V gene is TRBV24-1, the J gene TRBJ2-1, with 7 nucleotides matching TRBD2. Germline CDR1 KGHDR, CDR2 SFDVKD. CDR3 length: 15 amino acids. Losses at the gene ends were 0 bases for V and 6 bases for J; bases not matched to a gene: 4. This chain's CDR3 is CATSDLTSAPNEQFF. CDR3 in DNA: TGTGCCACCAGTGATTTGACTAGCGCGCCCAATGAGCAGTTCTTC.

The chain links TRBV6-4 to TRBJ2-3; D is unresolved. The germline V and J ends were trimmed by 3 bases and 7 bases, with 11 bases remaining between them. The CDR3 runs 13 residues. Germline V gene lookup returns CDR1 MRHNA and CDR2 SNTAGT. The CDR3 loop is CASSEAATYTQYF. The CDR3 coding sequence is TGTGCCAGCAGTGAGGCGGCCACGTATACGCAGTATTTT.